This TCR beta chain originates from a study of blood T cell repertoires in COVID-19 (dated by TCRdb to about 2020). As for the study more broadly: Collaborator samples came from the United States, Italy and Spain and covered acute and convalescent phases of COVID-19. Sample metadata almost always included a de-identified subject ID, COVID-19 status, age in years and sex. The prospective study material was composed of cDNA or gDNA derived from T cells, B-cell-depleted T cells, or PBMCs. Samples were obtained from the ongoing ImmuneRACE study (first 160 participants) and from 1,254 subjects provided by 6 global collaborators. HLA class I and class II types, where available, came from metadata supplied by the sample provider rather than from assay-based typing. The dataset comprised deeply sampled blood TCRbeta repertoires from subjects exposed to, actively infected with, or recovered from COVID-19. The repertoires were released in a freely available public database intended as a resource for research on the immune response to SARS-CoV-2. General findings and caveats noted by the study authors: The amount of clinical and demographic metadata varied by source and participant and was provided uncurated.

TCRbeta CDR3 regions were amplified from genomic DNA using the immunoSEQ Assay, a bias-controlled multiplex PCR. As for the original processing: The number of nucleated cells in each sample was estimated from the amplification of reference gene primers within the assay. Sequence reads were collapsed and filtered to measure the absolute abundance of every unique TCRbeta CDR3 rearrangement. For each sample, productive Simpson clonality was calculated by taking the square root of Simpson's diversity index across productive rearrangements. Entries here come from immuneACCESS through TCRdb and include only in-frame sequences with V and J called. Some clones fail to appear in such tables; in the studies checked, an unresolved V gene covers under half of the shortfall, and the cause of the remainder is unknown. The V and J calls and clone size are taken from that table; D and trimming were inferred from the DNA. Recorded for this sample are around 180,000 clones; about 85% of them occurred a single time. About 9.1% of the sample rests with the top ten.

In regard to this clone: This receptor's antigen is unknown. It has no much larger one-base neighbor in the sample; base qualities were not kept.

Each collaborating institution followed its own protocols to collect whole blood in K2EDTA tubes. For TCRbeta analysis, collaborator samples were shipped as frozen whole blood, as isolated PBMCs, or as DNA extracted from either sample type. The CDR3, from cysteine to phenylalanine, totals 17 residues. The sequence is cut down to CDR3 DNA, 51 bases in frame from base 1. V and J are truncated by 1 base and 10 bases respectively, leaving an intervening sequence of 23 bases. According to the germline V gene (reference sequence), CDR1 reads LGHDT and CDR2 reads YNNKEL. Sequencing was carried out using peripheral blood. The chain links TRBV3-1 (or the pseudogene TRBV3-2) with TRBJ2-1, and TRBD2 may be the D gene, going by 6 matching bases. The TCR originated in a woman older than 75 with acute or convalescent COVID-19. The nucleotide sequence is given as TGTGCCAGCAGCCAAGGCGGCGGGACCAACGTGGGGAGGGAGCAGTTCTTC. Its amino acids are CASSQGGGTNVGREQFF.